This passage covers 23 T cell receptor beta chains from one sample sequenced in a study of molecular identifiers for immune sequencing clone quantification. TCRdb re-called the PCR reads through MiXCR, storing one row per CDR3 protein. Of hundreds of thousands of distinct CDR3 sequences in the sample, about 22% were seen once. Sequencing input: naive CD8+ T cells from blood, with Jurkat cell RNA spiked in. Subset of the sample: FACS-sorted CD8+CD4-CCR7+CD45RA+ naive T cells. Receptors were obtained from a human donor in good health. Some libraries in this study had Jurkat cell RNA spiked in.

Note on this clonotype: Possible read error: a much larger clone is one base away. The chain has TRBV10-3 and TRBJ1-1; possible D gene TRBD1, 5 bases. Germline lookup yields CDR1 ENHRY and CDR2 SYGVKD. The CDR3 totals 12 residues. The V and J ends lost 5 bases and 5 bases respectively, with 9 bases between them. The CDR3 bases are TGTGCCATCAGTCCGTGGGGGACTGAAGCTTTCTTT. It yields the protein CAISPWGTEAFF.

In regard to this clonotype: A read error is possible here, since a much larger clone lies one base away. The gene calls are TRBV12-3 or TRBV12-4 and TRBJ2-2, with 8 bases aligning to TRBD1. There are 16 residues in the CDR3. CDR3 sequence reads: CASSLRRGPNTWELFF. The CDR3 DNA sequence: TGTGCCAGCAGTTTACGCAGGGGGCCGAACACCTGGGAGCTGTTTTTT.

At least ten counts were recorded for this clonotype. V and J are TRBV4-3 and TRBJ1-4; 8 nucleotides match TRBD1. Germline CDR1 reads LGHNA; CDR2 reads YSLEER. The CDR3 has 15 residues. The junction had 6 bases not matched to a gene; V was cut back by 3 bases and J by 6 bases. In DNA, the CDR3 is TGCGCCAGCAGCCAGGGGACAGGAGGTTATGAAAAACTGTTTTTT. Translated, it gives CASSQGTGGYEKLFF.

A word on this clonotype: This could be a read error, since a much larger clone is one nucleotide away. In nucleotides, the CDR3 is TGCAGCGTTTCGCTGGATATGCAGTATTTT. Protein: CSVSLDMQYF. The chain employs TRBV29-1 and TRBJ2-3; D is uncertain. CDR1 and CDR2 (germline): SQVTM, ANQGSEA. This CDR3 spans 10 amino acids.

The sample holds many counts of this clonotype. The chain recombines TRBV13 with TRBJ2-3; D is unresolved. Trimming removed 5 bases from V and 4 bases from J, with 13 bases in between. Germline V CDR1 and CDR2: PRHDT, FYEKMQ (reference sequence). The CDR3 consists of 14 residues. For the CDR3, the DNA is TGTGCCAGCAGCCCCCGATTGGCGGCAGATACGCAGTATTTT. Translated, it gives CASSPRLAADTQYF.

The table lists this clonotype with many counts. V is TRBV4-3 and J is TRBJ1-5, with a tentative D call TRBD1 (5 bases). Germline V gene sequence: CDR1 LGHNA, CDR2 YSLEER. The CDR3 extends over 14 amino acids. V was pared by 0 bases and J by 7 bases, with 10 bases between. As DNA, the CDR3 is TGCGCCAGCAGCCAAGATCGAGGGGTCCAGCCCCAGCATTTT. Its translation: CASSQDRGVQPQHF.

This clonotype was observed at least ten times. The genes are TRBV28 and TRBJ2-1; a possible D gene is TRBD2 (5 bases). Germline V CDR1 and CDR2: MDHEN, SYDVKM. Trimming pared 8 bases from V and 7 bases from J, leaving 18 bases between. The CDR3 runs to 14 residues. CDR3 nucleotide sequence: TGTGCCAGCGCACCCTGGCCCGGGGTGAATGAGCAGTTCTTC. It specifies CASAPWPGVNEQFF.

As to this clonotype: At one of its ends the junction is not consistent with the germline gene, which may arise from a read error. The chain has TRBV2 and TRBJ2-7; D may be TRBD2 (5 bases). Germline CDR1 and CDR2: SNHLY and FYNNEI. The CDR3 has 14 amino acids. This chain's CDR3 is CASSEPSRSYVQYF. Written as DNA, the CDR3 is TGTGCCAGCAGTGAGCCTAGCAGGTCCTACGTGCAGTACTTC.

This clonotype occurred many times. The V and J genes are TRBV19 and TRBJ1-2; tentative D call: TRBD1 (6 bases). The CDR3 sequence is 14 residues long. Trimming removed 4 bases from V and 2 bases from J, with 11 bases in between. Germline values: CDR1 LNHDA, CDR2 SQIVND (reference sequence). The CDR3 bases are TGTGCCAGTAGTACCGGGACAACCAACTATGGCTACACCTTC. Protein product: CASSTGTTNYGYTF.

In this sample, this clonotype turned up many times. The V and J genes are TRBV14 and TRBJ2-5; D remains ambiguous. The V end lost 7 bases, the J end lost 7 bases, and 4 bases lay between the germline ends. CDR1 SGHDN and CDR2 FVKESK come from the germline V gene. The CDR3 runs to 9 residues. The CDR3 region is CASIPTQYF. CDR3 nucleotide sequence: TGTGCCAGCATTCCGACCCAGTACTTC.

This clonotype was recorded at least ten times. This rearrangement joins TRBV5-1 to TRBJ1-2, with a possible D match to TRBD1 (6 bases). Trimming cost V 0 bases and J 3 bases, with 18 bases left between them. The V gene's germline CDR1 is SGHRS and CDR2 YFSETQ. The CDR3 length is 17 residues. In nucleotides, the CDR3 is TGCGCCAGCAGCTTGGTCCCCCAGCAGGGGATGGACTATGGCTACACCTTC. This codes for CASSLVPQQGMDYGYTF.

On this clonotype itself: The conserved closing phenylalanine or tryptophan is absent in this CDR3, likely reflecting a read error. This chain connects TRBV6-2 or TRBV6-3 to TRBJ1-5; D unclear. Germline values: CDR1 MNHEY, CDR2 SVGEGT. V was shortened by 5 bases and J by 3 bases, with 8 bases between the two germline ends. The CDR3 is 13 residues long. DNA for the CDR3: TGTGCCAGCAGTACGGATTACAATCAGCCCCAGCATTCT. Its protein is CASSTDYNQPQHS.

This clonotype was detected many times. This chain connects TRBV20-1 to TRBJ2-3, with 8 bases lining up with TRBD2. The V and J ends lost 0 bases and 3 bases, in that order; junction bases with no gene match: 8. The V gene's germline CDR1 is DFQATT and CDR2 SNEGSKA (reference sequence). This CDR3 is 16 amino acids long. The CDR3 DNA sequence: TGCAGTGCTAGAGATGAGCGGGGGAGCGGGACAGATACGCAGTATTTT. Its protein product is CSARDERGSGTDTQYF.

This clonotype was seen more than once but under ten times. This chain connects TRBV10-3 to TRBJ2-3; D call uncertain. The CDR3 runs 13 residues. Trimming took off 6 bases at V and 2 bases at J, with 9 bases between the two ends. Germline V gene lookup returns CDR1 ENHRY and CDR2 SYGVKD. The CDR3 DNA is TGTGCCATCAGCCAGGCTCACACAGATACGCAGTATTTT. Amino acid sequence: CAISQAHTDTQYF.

This clonotype was seen ten or more times. V usage is TRBV6-2 or TRBV6-3 and J usage is TRBJ1-5; D may be TRBD1 (6 bases). This CDR3 comprises 17 residues. V lost 2 bases to trimming and J lost 0 bases, with 14 bases between them. CDR1 and CDR2 (germline): MNHEY, SVGEGT. CDR3: CASSYGGQPNSNQPQHF. The CDR3 DNA reads TGTGCCAGCAGTTACGGTGGACAGCCAAATAGCAATCAGCCCCAGCATTTT.

This clonotype has more than one count but fewer than ten. V is TRBV29-1 and J is TRBJ1-3; the D is unclear. Per the germline V gene, CDR1 is SQVTM and CDR2 is ANQGSEA. The CDR3 spans 16 residues. The V gene lost 2 bases and the J gene lost 0 bases, with 14 bases spanning the gap. CDR3 loop: CSVEQDWTDSGNTIYF. The CDR3 DNA reads as TGCAGCGTTGAACAGGACTGGACTGACTCTGGAAACACCATATATTTT.

A remark on this clonotype: The junction differs from germline at one of its ends, possibly a read error. The rearrangement joins TRBV19 to TRBJ1-1; D is uncertain. This CDR3 region has 14 residues. CDR1 and CDR2 (germline): LNHDA, SQIVND (reference sequence). In nucleotides, the CDR3 is TGTGCCAGTAGTCTCAATCCCAGGAACATTGAAGCTTTCTTT. Translated, it gives CASSLNPRNIEAFF. Variable domain in full (rest from reference TRBV19 and TRBJ1-1): DGGITQSPKYLFRKEGQNVTLSCEQNLNHDAMYWYRQDPGQGLRLIYYSQIVNDFQKGDIAEGYSVSREKKESFPLTVTSAQKNPTAFYLCASSLNPRNIEAFFGQGTRLTVV.

This clonotype occurred many times. The DNA of the CDR3 is TGTGCCAGCAGCTTAGACAAATTCACAGATACGCAGTATTTT. It translates to CASSLDKFTDTQYF. The chain couples TRBV7-3 to TRBJ2-3; no firm D call. Germline CDR1 is SGHTA and CDR2 is FQGTGA. Trimming took 2 bases from V and 2 from J, leaving 8 bases between them. The CDR3 is made up of 14 amino acids. The whole variable domain, filled in from reference TRBV7-3 and TRBJ2-3, reads GAGVSQTPSNKVTEKGKYVELRCDPISGHTALYWYRQSLGQGPEFLIYFQGTGAADDSGLPNDRFFAVRPEGSVSTLKIQRTERGDSAVYLCASSLDKFTDTQYFGPGTRLTVL.

This clonotype was detected many times. J is TRBJ2-7 and V is TRBV12-3 or TRBV12-4, with a possible D match to TRBD2 (6 bases). CDR3 size: 15 residues. V was trimmed by 6 bases and J by 5 bases, leaving 20 bases between them. The chain's CDR3 is CASSTLTSHGHEQYF. DNA for the CDR3: TGTGCCAGCAGCACTCTGACTAGTCACGGCCACGAGCAGTACTTC.

This clonotype was counted only a few times. The chain is built from TRBV6-5 and TRBJ2-3; 8 bases agree with TRBD2. Per germline, CDR1 MNHEY and CDR2 SVGAGI. The CDR3 runs 15 residues. The junction had 8 bases not matched to a gene; V was cut back by 6 bases and J by 3 bases. This chain's CDR3 is CASREVRLATDTQYF. The CDR3 DNA reads as TGTGCCAGCAGAGAAGTTCGACTAGCGACAGATACGCAGTATTTT.

This clonotype has a count of ten or more. The chain links TRBV7-9 to TRBJ1-2; D is unresolved. The CDR3 length is 14 residues. Trimming left V 0 bases short and J 4 bases short, with 9 bases between. Per germline, CDR1 SEHNR and CDR2 FQNEAQ (reference sequence). The CDR3 nucleotides read TGTGCCAGCAGCTTAGCGTGGCAGATCTATGGCTACACCTTC. Amino acid sequence: CASSLAWQIYGYTF.

This clonotype was detected many times. The chain joins TRBV4-2 to TRBJ2-7; unclear D gene. V was clipped by 0 bases and J by 3 bases, with 6 bases between them. CDR3 length equals 13 residues. The germline V gene has CDR1 LGHNA and CDR2 YNFKEQ. The CDR3 loop reads CASSQESVYEQYF. The CDR3, as DNA: TGTGCCAGCAGCCAAGAGTCGGTCTACGAGCAGTACTTC.

The chain couples TRBV29-1 to TRBJ2-7, with 11 bases matching TRBD2. The germline CDR1 and CDR2 sequences are SQVTM and ANQGSEA. The CDR3 has 16 residues. V gave up 6 bases and J gave up 3 bases; unmatched junction bases: 13. CDR3 DNA sequence: TGCAGCGTAGGCAGGAAAACTAGCGGGGGTATCTACGAGCAGTACTTC. As protein: CSVGRKTSGGIYEQYF.